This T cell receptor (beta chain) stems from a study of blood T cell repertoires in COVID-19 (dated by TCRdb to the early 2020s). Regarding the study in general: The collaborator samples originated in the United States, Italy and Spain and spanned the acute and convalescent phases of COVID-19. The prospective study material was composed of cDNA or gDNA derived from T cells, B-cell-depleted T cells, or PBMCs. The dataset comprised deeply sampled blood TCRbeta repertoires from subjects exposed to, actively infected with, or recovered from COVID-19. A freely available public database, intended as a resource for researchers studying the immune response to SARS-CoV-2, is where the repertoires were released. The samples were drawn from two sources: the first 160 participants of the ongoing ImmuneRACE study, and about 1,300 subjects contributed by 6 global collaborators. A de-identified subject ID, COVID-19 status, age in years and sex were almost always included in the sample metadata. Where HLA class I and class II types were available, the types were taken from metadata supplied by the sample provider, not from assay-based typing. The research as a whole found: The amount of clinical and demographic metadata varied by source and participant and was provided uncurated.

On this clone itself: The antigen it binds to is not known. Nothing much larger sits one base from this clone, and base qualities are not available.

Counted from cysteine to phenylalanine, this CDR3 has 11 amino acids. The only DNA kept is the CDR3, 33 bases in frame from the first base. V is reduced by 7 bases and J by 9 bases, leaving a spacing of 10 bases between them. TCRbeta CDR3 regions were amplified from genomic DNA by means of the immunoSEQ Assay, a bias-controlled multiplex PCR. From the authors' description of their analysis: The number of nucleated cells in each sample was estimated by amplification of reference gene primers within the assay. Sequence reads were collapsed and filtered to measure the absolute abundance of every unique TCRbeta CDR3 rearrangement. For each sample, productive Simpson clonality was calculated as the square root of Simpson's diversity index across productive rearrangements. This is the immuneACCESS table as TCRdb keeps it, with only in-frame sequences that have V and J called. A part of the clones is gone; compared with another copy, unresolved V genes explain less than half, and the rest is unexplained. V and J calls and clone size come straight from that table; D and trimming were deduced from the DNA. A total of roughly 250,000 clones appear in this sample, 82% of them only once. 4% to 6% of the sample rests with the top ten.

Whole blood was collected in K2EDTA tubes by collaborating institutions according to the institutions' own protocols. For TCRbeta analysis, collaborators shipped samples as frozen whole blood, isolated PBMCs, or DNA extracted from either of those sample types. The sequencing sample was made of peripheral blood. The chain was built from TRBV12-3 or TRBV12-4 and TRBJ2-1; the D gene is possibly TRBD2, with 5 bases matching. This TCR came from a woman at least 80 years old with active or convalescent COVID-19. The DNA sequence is TGTGCCAGCAACGCCGGGATTGAGCAGTTCTTC. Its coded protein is CASNAGIEQFF.